This is a list of T cell receptor beta chains from one sample in a study of T cells after yellow fever vaccination. TCRdb analysed the 5' RACE reads with MiXCR anew, one entry per CDR3 protein. This table has a few hundred thousand distinct CDR3 sequences, around 4.9% appearing once. This sample comprised CD4+ T cells sorted from PBMCs, obtained on the day of the yellow fever booster vaccination. These receptors were taken from a man between 18 and 35 years old who received the YFV17D yellow fever vaccine. CDR3s include the opening cysteine and the closing phenylalanine or tryptophan. Fields, in order: V gene, J gene, D gene, clone size, CDR3 protein, CDR3 DNA. The D gene is left open where the match is weak. Clone size is given for some rows only: seen once, a few or many times, or a class if the clone is expanded.

>TRBV7-9|TRBJ1-1|NA|few
CASSLGSGRNTEAFF
TGTGCCAGCAGCTTAGGTTCCGGGAGGAACACTGAAGCTTTCTTT
>TRBV27|TRBJ2-5|NA|few
CASSFEGRTQYF
TGTGCCAGCAGTTTTGAGGGTAGGACCCAGTACTTC
>TRBV19|TRBJ2-3|NA|NA
CASSISVAADTQYF
TGTGCCAGTAGTATCTCGGTTGCGGCAGATACGCAGTATTTT
>TRBV7-9|TRBJ1-4|NA|few
CASSLKPTNEKLFF
TGTGCCAGCAGCTTAAAACCGACTAATGAAAAACTGTTTTTT
>TRBV5-1|TRBJ2-5|TRBD1|NA
CASSLVGTGKLETQYF
TGCGCCAGCAGCTTGGTGGGGACAGGGAAACTAGAGACCCAGTACTTC
>TRBV7-2|TRBJ2-4|NA|NA
CASSLGASKNIQYF
TGTGCCAGCAGCTTAGGGGCTTCCAAAAACATTCAGTACTTC
>TRBV20-1|TRBJ1-2|NA|NA
CSARDQMISYGYTF
TGCAGTGCTAGAGATCAGATGATAAGTTATGGCTACACCTTC
>TRBV19|TRBJ2-2|TRBD1|NA
CASNTRDRGPTGELFF
TGTGCCAGTAATACCCGGGACAGGGGGCCTACCGGGGAGCTGTTTTTT
>TRBV12-3/TRBV12-4|TRBJ1-3|NA|few
CASSMTRNTIYF
TGTGCCAGCAGTATGACAAGAAACACCATATATTTT
>TRBV6-2/TRBV6-3|TRBJ2-7|TRBD1|many
CASRGPTGDFGEQYF
TGTGCCAGCAGGGGACCGACAGGGGATTTTGGGGAGCAGTACTTC
>TRBV2|TRBJ1-4|NA|few
CASSDTSATNEKLFF
TGTGCCAGCAGTGACACCTCGGCAACTAATGAAAAACTGTTTTTT
>TRBV5-1|TRBJ2-7|NA|NA
CASSLGFTYEQYF
TGCGCCAGCAGCTTAGGGTTTACCTACGAGCAGTACTTC
>TRBV7-2|TRBJ2-5|NA|few
CASRNRVQETQYF
TGTGCCAGCAGGAACAGGGTCCAAGAGACCCAGTACTTC
>TRBV11-2|TRBJ1-1|TRBD1|few
CASSTRQGSEAFF
TGTGCCAGCAGCACCCGACAGGGCTCTGAAGCTTTCTTT
>TRBV6-5|TRBJ2-1|NA|many
CASSTRDGYNEQFF
TGTGCCAGCAGTACACGGGACGGATACAATGAGCAGTTCTTC
>TRBV7-7|TRBJ2-1|NA|NA
CASSLAPGNEQFF
TGTGCCAGCAGCTTAGCGCCCGGCAATGAGCAGTTCTTC
>TRBV20-1|TRBJ1-5|TRBD1|many
CSAGTGGHQPQHF
TGCAGTGCTGGGACAGGGGGCCATCAGCCCCAGCATTTT
>TRBV20-1|TRBJ2-3|NA|few
CSVGGGTDTQYF
TGCAGTGTGGGCGGGGGCACAGATACGCAGTATTTT
>TRBV19|TRBJ1-5|NA|few
CASNLATENQPQHF
TGTGCCAGTAATCTTGCGACAGAGAATCAGCCCCAGCATTTT
>TRBV5-6|TRBJ2-5|NA|few
CASSLDVSETQYF
TGTGCCAGCAGCCTGGACGTCTCAGAGACCCAGTACTTC
>TRBV19|TRBJ1-3|NA|few
CASRGLAGNTIYF
TGTGCCAGTCGGGGGCTTGCTGGAAACACCATATATTTT
>TRBV19|TRBJ2-3|NA|NA
CASSTQGRTDTQYF
TGTGCCAGTAGTACCCAGGGGCGCACAGATACGCAGTATTTT
>TRBV2|TRBJ2-5|NA|few
CASSVNLETQYF
TGTGCCAGCAGTGTAAACCTGGAGACCCAGTACTTC
>TRBV19|TRBJ2-2|TRBD1|few
CASRSKRDRVLDTGELFF
TGTGCCAGTAGGTCGAAACGGGACAGGGTGCTTGACACCGGGGAGCTGTTTTTT
>TRBV14|TRBJ2-2|NA|NA
CASSQWWAGELFF
TGTGCCAGCAGCCAGTGGTGGGCCGGGGAGCTGTTTTTT
>TRBV7-9|TRBJ2-1|NA|NA
CASSYSSGGGFF
TGTGCCAGCAGCTACTCGAGCGGAGGGGGGTTCTTC
>TRBV5-1|TRBJ1-2|TRBD1|many
CASSPGQGPLYGYTF
TGCGCCAGCAGCCCGGGACAGGGGCCTCTCTATGGCTACACCTTC
>TRBV3-1|TRBJ2-5|NA|few
CASSQRAAETQYF
TGTGCCAGCAGCCAGAGGGCCGCGGAGACCCAGTACTTC
>TRBV9|TRBJ2-5|NA|few
CASSEGGIQETQYF
TGTGCCAGCAGCGAGGGGGGGATCCAAGAGACCCAGTACTTC
>TRBV18|TRBJ2-3|NA|few
CASSPESALQYF
TGTGCCAGCTCACCCGAATCCGCCTTACAGTATTTT
>TRBV5-5|TRBJ2-2|TRBD2|many
CASSLGTSGAGELFF
TGTGCCAGCAGCTTGGGGACTAGCGGAGCCGGGGAGCTGTTTTTT
>TRBV7-2|TRBJ1-5|NA|NA
CASSSHISINQPQHF
TGTGCCAGCAGCTCACATATATCTATTAATCAGCCCCAGCATTTT
>TRBV6-2/TRBV6-3|TRBJ1-1|NA|NA
CASIVDGGSTEAFF
TGTGCCAGCATCGTAGACGGTGGGAGCACTGAAGCTTTCTTT
>TRBV23-1|TRBJ1-6|TRBD1|few
CASSQSGDRGASYNSPLHF
TGCGCCAGCAGTCAATCCGGTGACAGGGGAGCCTCCTATAATTCACCCCTCCACTTT
>TRBV7-8|TRBJ1-1|NA|few
CASSLSRVLNTEAFF
TGTGCCAGCAGCTTAAGCCGGGTGCTAAACACTGAAGCTTTCTTT
>TRBV5-1|TRBJ2-5|NA|many
CASSLAVQETQYF
TGTGCCAGCAGCTTAGCAGTCCAAGAGACCCAGTACTTC
>TRBV7-2|TRBJ2-5|NA|few
CASSFQGKETQYF
TGTGCCAGCAGCTTTCAGGGGAAGGAGACCCAGTACTTC
>TRBV7-2|TRBJ2-5|TRBD2|many
CASSLMGLAGGTQYF
TGTGCCAGCAGCTTAATGGGACTAGCGGGGGGAACCCAGTACTTC
>TRBV4-2|TRBJ2-5|TRBD1|few
CASSQATGGVHETQYF
TGTGCCAGCAGCCAAGCGACAGGGGGCGTCCATGAGACCCAGTACTTC
>TRBV4-2|TRBJ2-3|TRBD2|few
CASTPAPTSVADTQYF
TGTGCCAGCACCCCAGCCCCGACTAGCGTGGCAGATACGCAGTATTTT
>TRBV4-1|TRBJ1-2|NA|NA
CASSQPKKGVWGYTF
TGCGCCAGCAGCCAACCCAAGAAGGGCGTCTGGGGCTACACCTTC
>TRBV7-2|TRBJ2-5|NA|many
CASSPGGQQETQYF
TGTGCCAGCAGCCCCGGCGGGCAGCAAGAGACCCAGTACTTC
>TRBV7-9|TRBJ1-3|NA|NA
CASSSKIHTGNTIYF
TGTGCCAGCAGCTCAAAAATCCATACTGGAAACACCATATATTTT
>TRBV7-3|TRBJ1-1|NA|few
CASSLNNPTRGTEAFF
TGTGCCAGCAGCTTAAATAACCCAACTCGAGGGACTGAAGCTTTCTTT
>TRBV6-5|TRBJ2-5|NA|NA
CASTDPLSQETQYF
TGTGCCAGCACCGACCCCCTCTCGCAAGAGACCCAGTACTTC
>TRBV11-2|TRBJ2-3|NA|NA
CASSLSWWATDTQYF
TGTGCCAGCAGCTTGAGTTGGTGGGCCACAGATACGCAGTATTTT
>TRBV30|TRBJ1-2|NA|many
CAWSSPGGANYGYTF
TGTGCCTGGAGTTCTCCGGGGGGAGCTAACTATGGCTACACCTTC
>TRBV11-2|TRBJ1-1|NA|many
CASRTLGRGTEAFF
TGTGCCAGCAGGACTTTGGGCAGGGGCACTGAAGCTTTCTTT
>TRBV9|TRBJ1-4|NA|many
CASSVTAGSEKLFF
TGTGCCAGCAGCGTAACAGCAGGGAGTGAAAAACTGTTTTTT